Listed here is a single T cell receptor beta chain. Its target is unknown. These data originate in a study of regulatory T cells in long-lasting Graves disease. Study conclusions and caveats: Lower TCR diversity was seen in persistent Graves' patients than in newly diagnosed ones. The study found TRBV28, TRBJ1-2 and TRBJ2-5 favored in persistent disease.

Time point noted: persistent/refractory GD, antithyroid drugs over 5 years with positive TRAb. The TCR library was made from RNA that had been extracted from PBMCs in TRIzol. As a group, patients came from one endocrinology department in Xi'an, China. J gave up 4 bases and V 5 bases, and 12 bases lay outside the gene matches. CDR3 length: 17 residues. Germline CDR1 reads MNHNS; CDR2 reads SASEGT. For TCR beta, libraries came from iRepertoire HTBI primers and Arm-PCR of CDR3 regions. TCRdb ran MiXCR on the multiplex PCR reads and lists one entry per CDR3 protein. The table records some 430,000 distinct CDR3 sequences, roughly a fifth of them present only once.

The TCR was taken from a female donor with Graves disease. The input for sequencing was peripheral blood mononuclear cells (PBMCs), taken when the disease was refractory, from a patient treated with antithyroid drugs. The chain uses TRBV6-1 and TRBJ2-2; 8 nucleotides line up with TRBD1. For the CDR3, the DNA is TGTGCCAGCAGTCACCCCCGCGAGACAGGGGTCACCGGGGAGCTGTTTTTT. Translation: CASSHPRETGVTGELFF.